This note documents a single T cell receptor beta chain sequence. The entry originates in a study of cytomegalovirus exposure and HLA in healthy donors. CDR3 size: 14 residues. V lost 1 base and J 2 bases, leaving 8 bases between the germline ends. Germline CDR1 reads SGHVS; CDR2 reads FNYEAQ. The assay was immunoSEQ multiplex PCR, and TCRdb's table has in-frame clones only and misses some. This repertoire shows approximately 100,000 clones, 88% found once; its top ten account for less than 2%. This rearrangement joins TRBV7-6 to TRBJ2-5; tentatively, D is TRBD2 (5 bases). The sample was PBMCs. The TCR sequence derives from a woman under 30 in good health and CMV-seropositive. Here the CDR3 reads CASSLGEGQETQYF. The DNA for the CDR3 is TGTGCCAGCAGCTTAGGAGAGGGTCAAGAGACCCAGTACTTC.